A single sample is the source of the 21 T cell receptor beta chains below, sequenced in a study of OX40 agonist ivuxolimab in advanced cancers. Measured with immunoSEQ multiplex PCR; TCRdb has only the in-frame clones, and not every one. The sample lists fewer than 75,000 clones, around nine tenths occurring once. Specimen: CD4+ or CD8+ T cells sorted from blood, collected in a trial of the OX40 agonist ivuxolimab. These receptors were obtained from an adult with an advanced solid tumor such as melanoma, head and neck, liver or kidney cancer.

The chain uses TRBV12-5 and TRBJ2-7; tentative D call: TRBD2 (6 bases). V was cut by 6 bases and J by 5 bases, with 14 bases left in between. The CDR3 has 13 amino acids. The germline V gene has CDR1 LGHNT and CDR2 FRNRAP. CDR3 DNA: TGTGCTAGTGGACCGGGATCGGGGGACGAGCAGTACTTC. Its translation is CASGPGSGDEQYF. Combining the CDR3 with reference TRBV12-5 and TRBJ2-7 gives the whole variable domain DARVTQTPRHKVTEMGQEVTMRCQPILGHNTVFWYRQTMMQGLELLAYFRNRAPLDDSGMPKDRFSAEMPDATLATLKIQPSEPRDSAVYFCASGPGSGDEQYFGPGTRLTVT.

This sequence joins TRBV16 and TRBJ2-7; no clear D. This CDR3 has 16 residues. Looked up from germline, CDR1 is KGHSY and CDR2 is FQNENV. The V end lost 0 bases, the J end lost 4 bases, and 16 bases lay between the germline ends. The CDR3 here is CASSQSWDSPRYEQYF. DNA for the CDR3: TGTGCCAGCAGCCAATCATGGGATAGCCCGCGGTACGAGCAGTACTTC.

The chain combines TRBV27 with TRBJ1-5; weak D call: TRBD1 (5 bases). Germline CDR1 MNHEY, CDR2 SMNVEV (reference sequence). The V end was cut by 2 bases, the J end by 3 bases, with 11 bases between. The CDR3 is made up of 15 amino acids. The CDR3 loop is CASSLTGVINQPQHF. CDR3 nucleotide sequence: TGTGCCAGCAGTTTAACAGGTGTGATCAATCAGCCCCAGCATTTT.

The chain links TRBV10-3 to TRBJ2-2; 8 bases agree with TRBD2. The CDR3 has 15 amino acids. Germline V gene data show CDR1 as ENHRY and CDR2 as SYGVKD. J lost 4 bases, V lost 0 bases, and 1 base had no gene match. The CDR3 region is CAISESTSATGELFF. The CDR3 region has the DNA TGTGCCATCAGTGAGTCGACTAGCGCCACCGGGGAGCTGTTTTTT.

This chain connects TRBV28 to TRBJ2-7, with 9 nucleotides matching TRBD2. With 1 base clipped from V and 6 bases from J, the junction kept 10 bases outside the gene matches. Germline V gene sequence: CDR1 MDHEN, CDR2 SYDVKM. The CDR3 spans 16 residues. CDR3 in amino acids: CASSLLIRGLAGEQYF. As DNA, the CDR3 is TGTGCCAGCAGTTTATTAATACGGGGACTAGCAGGCGAGCAGTACTTC. Drawing the rest from reference TRBV28 and TRBJ2-7, the complete variable domain is DVKVTQSSRYLVKRTGEKVFLECVQDMDHENMFWYRQDPGLGLRLIYFSYDVKMKEKGDIPEGYSVSREKKERFSLILESASTNQTSMYLCASSLLIRGLAGEQYFGPGTRLTVT.

This clone was observed a few times. The V and J genes are TRBV18 and TRBJ1-2; unclear D gene. V dropped 4 bases and J dropped 4 bases, with 10 bases sitting between them. Germline loops: CDR1 KGHSH, CDR2 LQKENI. This CDR3 region has 13 residues. The CDR3 coding sequence is TGTGCCAGCTCACTAAACCTCATCTATGGCTACACCTTC. Amino acid sequence: CASSLNLIYGYTF.

V gene TRBV11-3 combines with J gene TRBJ1-1, with 8 bases lining up with TRBD1. Germline values: CDR1 SGHNT, CDR2 YENEEA. The CDR3 has 13 residues. The J segment lost 8 bases and the V segment lost 4 bases, leaving 6 bases of the junction unmatched. CDR3 in DNA: TGTGCCAGCAGCTCTTTTCAGGGGGCGGAAGCTTTCTTT. Encoded protein: CASSSFQGAEAFF.

The V call is TRBV6-5, the J call TRBJ2-1; D is unclear. The CDR3 covers 15 residues. The V gene lost 3 bases and the J gene lost 5 bases, with 14 bases spanning the gap. Germline CDR1 MNHEY, CDR2 SVGAGI. Written as DNA, the CDR3 is TGTGCCAGCAGTTATTCCCAAACTATCCACAATGAGCAGTTCTTC. Its protein is CASSYSQTIHNEQFF.

This sequence joins TRBV25-1 and TRBJ1-2, with a weak D call TRBD1 (5 bases). Trimming took off 4 bases at V and 8 bases at J, with 14 bases between the two ends. The CDR3 runs to 13 residues. CDR1 and CDR2 from the germline V gene are MGHDK and SYGVNS. This chain's CDR3 is CASSVFRGEGYTF. Written as DNA, the CDR3 is TGTGCCAGCAGTGTATTCCGAGGGGAAGGCTACACCTTC.

The chain has TRBV5-1 and TRBJ1-2; D perhaps matches TRBD1 (5 bases). V lost 4 bases to trimming and J lost 8 bases, with 18 bases between them. The CDR3 loop spans 14 amino acids. Germline V gene lookup returns CDR1 SGHRS and CDR2 YFSETQ. The CDR3 DNA reads as TGCGCCAGCAGCCCCGCCGGGGCCGCCGGGGGCTACACCTTC. Translating gives CASSPAGAAGGYTF.

The chain uses TRBV5-1 and TRBJ2-7; 8 bases line up with TRBD2. Unmatched junction bases numbered 9, after V lost 4 bases and J lost 3 bases. From germline, CDR1 is SGHRS and CDR2 YFSETQ. The CDR3 has 15 residues. CDR3 protein: CASSLLAGSIYEQYF. CDR3 DNA: TGCGCCAGCAGCCTTCTAGCGGGTTCAATCTACGAGCAGTACTTC.

The chain employs TRBV10-1 and TRBJ2-1; 7 nucleotides line up with TRBD2. V was clipped by 3 bases and J by 8 bases; unmatched bases: 13. Germline CDR1 reads WNHNN; CDR2 reads SYGVQD (reference sequence). CDR3 size: 16 residues. The CDR3: CASSDAGTTKVDEQFF. In DNA form, the CDR3 reads TGCGCCAGCAGTGACGCCGGGACTACAAAGGTAGATGAGCAGTTCTTC.

The J gene is TRBJ2-3, the V gene TRBV6-5; TRBD2 might be the D (6 bases). The CDR3 extends over 15 amino acids. Germline CDR1 is MNHEY and CDR2 is SVGAGI. The V gene lost 5 bases and the J gene lost 0 bases, with 12 bases spanning the gap. The DNA of the CDR3 is TGTGCCAGCAGTAGGGACTTCACTAGCACAGATACGCAGTATTTT. As protein: CASSRDFTSTDTQYF.

The chain carries TRBV14 and TRBJ2-7; D is tentatively TRBD1 or TRBD2 (5 bases each). This CDR3 comprises 16 residues. Per germline, CDR1 SGHDN and CDR2 FVKESK. V shed 4 bases and J shed 0 bases, with 16 bases lying between them. The CDR3 spells CASSLSGTLSSYEQYF. The CDR3 nucleotides are TGTGCCAGCAGCCTCTCGGGGACGTTGAGCTCCTACGAGCAGTACTTC.

This clone was picked up a small number of times. The chain links TRBV7-9 to TRBJ1-2, with 7 bases lining up with TRBD1. The ends lost 1 base at V and 7 bases at J; junction bases unmatched: 6. CDR3 length: 14 amino acids. Germline V gives CDR1 SEHNR, CDR2 FQNEAQ (reference sequence). This CDR3 is CASSLGVDRAGYTF. The CDR3 nucleotides read TGTGCCAGCAGCTTAGGGGTCGACAGGGCTGGCTACACCTTC.

V usage is TRBV2 and J usage is TRBJ2-5; D uncertain. V shed 3 bases and J shed 1 base, with 12 bases lying between them. In germline, CDR1 is SNHLY, CDR2 FYNNEI. CDR3 size: 15 residues. The CDR3 sequence: CASSETRGGQETQYF. The CDR3 DNA reads TGTGCCAGCAGTGAGACTCGTGGCGGCCAAGAGACCCAGTACTTC.

The chain has TRBV7-8 and TRBJ2-7; 14 bases agree with TRBD2. Losses at the gene ends were 1 base for V and 4 bases for J; bases not matched to a gene: 0. Germline CDR1 is SGHVS and CDR2 is FQNEAQ. The CDR3 has 15 amino acids. CDR3 sequence (DNA): TGTGCCAGCAGCTTAGGACTAGCGGGAGGGTACGAGCAGTACTTC. It is translated as CASSLGLAGGYEQYF.

This chain links TRBV20-1 with TRBJ2-1; D is possibly TRBD2 (7 bases). Per the germline V gene, CDR1 is DFQATT and CDR2 is SNEGSKA (reference sequence). The CDR3 loop spans 11 amino acids. V lost 6 bases, J lost 15 bases, and 18 bases lay in between. CDR3 in DNA: TGCAGTGCCCGTCGGGGGGCGTCGTGGTTCTTC. Amino acid sequence: CSARRGASWFF.

The chain has TRBV28 and TRBJ1-5; D gene uncertain. The V gene's germline CDR1 is MDHEN and CDR2 SYDVKM. Trimming took 3 bases from V and 7 from J, leaving 7 bases between them. CDR3 size: 12 residues. This CDR3 is CASSLLRQPQHF. In DNA, the CDR3 is TGTGCCAGCAGTTTGCTCAGGCAGCCCCAGCATTTT.

This rearrangement joins TRBV5-5 to TRBJ2-2; D is ambiguous. The V end lost 2 bases, the J end lost 6 bases, and 8 bases lay between the germline ends. The CDR3 extends over 13 amino acids. Germline loops: CDR1 SGHKS, CDR2 YYEKEE (reference sequence). This CDR3 reads CASSFGWSGELFF. The CDR3 nucleotides read TGTGCCAGCAGCTTTGGTTGGTCCGGGGAGCTGTTTTTT.

The V call is TRBV7-2, the J call TRBJ2-1, with D perhaps TRBD1 (5 bases). The germline V and J ends were trimmed by 4 bases and 9 bases, with 16 bases remaining between them. The CDR3 has 14 amino acids. The V gene's germline CDR1 is SGHTA and CDR2 FQGNSA. CDR3 amino acids: CASSSVKTGVEQFF. The CDR3 coding sequence is TGTGCCAGCAGCTCTGTAAAAACAGGCGTTGAGCAGTTCTTC.